The clone carrying this TCR beta chain was picked up a small number of times. Its antigen is not known. Trimming stripped 2 bases from V and 2 bases from J, with 7 bases between. The CDR3 consists of 14 residues. Germline-derived CDR1 and CDR2 are MNHEY and SVGEGT. The data were obtained in a study of CD8 T cells in Susac syndrome. Study observations and caveats: TCR sequencing and HLA analysis covered a relatively small number of individuals.

A quantity of about 0.5 to 1 ug RNA underwent reverse transcription using random hexamers. From the immunoSEQ multiplex PCR reads, TCRdb called clonotypes with MiXCR, one entry per CDR3 protein. The sample consists of just over 300,000 distinct CDR3 sequences, around 92% of them appearing once. This clonotype was obtained from a human donor with multiple sclerosis. What was sequenced was CD4+ T cells from PBMCs. This chain uses TRBV6-2 or TRBV6-3 with TRBJ1-5, with D maybe TRBD1 (5 bases). The DNA of the CDR3 is TGTGCCAGCAGTTACGGGGGGGGCAATCAGCCCCAGCATTTT. Translating gives CASSYGGGNQPQHF.